Sequencing of this T cell receptor beta chain was carried out in a study of cytomegalovirus exposure and HLA in healthy donors. V dropped 2 bases and J dropped 3 bases, with 7 bases sitting between them. The CDR3 extends over 13 amino acids. Per the germline V gene, CDR1 is MGHRA and CDR2 is YSYEKL. PCR amplification relied on 60 Vbeta primers (plus 13 Jbeta primers). Method: immunoSEQ multiplex PCR; TCRdb's copy keeps in-frame clones and lacks some. Of approximately 170,000 clones in the sample, 80% to 90% are singletons; the top ten hold 2.5% to 3%. Healthy people donating bone marrow made up the donors.

V and J are TRBV4-1 and TRBJ2-5; a possible D gene is TRBD2 (5 bases). The sequence derives from a man aged 25-45 years in good health and CMV-seropositive. Material: PBMCs. CDR3 in amino acids: CASSQKREETQYF. The DNA for the CDR3 is TGCGCCAGCAGCCAAAAGAGGGAAGAGACCCAGTACTTC.